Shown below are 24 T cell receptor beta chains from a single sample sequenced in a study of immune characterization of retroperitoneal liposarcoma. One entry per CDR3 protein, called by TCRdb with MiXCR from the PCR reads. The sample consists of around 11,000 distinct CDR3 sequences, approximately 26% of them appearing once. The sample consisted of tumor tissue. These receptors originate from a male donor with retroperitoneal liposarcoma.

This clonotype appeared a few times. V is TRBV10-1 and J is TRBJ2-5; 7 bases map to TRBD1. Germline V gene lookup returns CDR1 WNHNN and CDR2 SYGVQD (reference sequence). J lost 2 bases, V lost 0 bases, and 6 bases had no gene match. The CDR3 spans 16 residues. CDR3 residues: CASSESTPGGQETQYF. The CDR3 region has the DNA TGCGCCAGCAGTGAGTCGACCCCAGGGGGACAAGAGACCCAGTACTTC.

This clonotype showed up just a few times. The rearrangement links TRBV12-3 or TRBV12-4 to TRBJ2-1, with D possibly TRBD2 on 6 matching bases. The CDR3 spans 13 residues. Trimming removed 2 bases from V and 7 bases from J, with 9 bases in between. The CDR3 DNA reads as TGTGCCAGCAGTTTAACTAGCATGAATGAGCAGTTCTTC. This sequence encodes CASSLTSMNEQFF.

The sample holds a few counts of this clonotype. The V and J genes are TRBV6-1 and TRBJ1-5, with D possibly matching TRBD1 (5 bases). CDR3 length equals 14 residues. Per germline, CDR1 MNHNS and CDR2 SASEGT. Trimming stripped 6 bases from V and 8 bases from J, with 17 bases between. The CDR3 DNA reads TGTGCCAGCAGCCTCAGGGATCAGGTAGAGCCCCAGCATTTT. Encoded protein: CASSLRDQVEPQHF.

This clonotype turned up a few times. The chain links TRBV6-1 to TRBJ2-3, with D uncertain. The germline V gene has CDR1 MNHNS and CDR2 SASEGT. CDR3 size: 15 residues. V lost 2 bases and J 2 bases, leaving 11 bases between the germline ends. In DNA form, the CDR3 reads TGTGCCAGCAGTGAATATAGGCTAAACACAGATACGCAGTATTTT. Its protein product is CASSEYRLNTDTQYF.

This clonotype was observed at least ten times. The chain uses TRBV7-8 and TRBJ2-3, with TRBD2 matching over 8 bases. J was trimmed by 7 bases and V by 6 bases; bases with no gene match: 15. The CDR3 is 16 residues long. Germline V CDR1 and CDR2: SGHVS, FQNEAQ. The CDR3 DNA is TGTGCCAGCAGGAAACAAGCGGGAGCTGATCTATATACGCAGTATTTT. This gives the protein CASRKQAGADLYTQYF. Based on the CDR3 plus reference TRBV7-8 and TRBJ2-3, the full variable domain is GAGVSQSPRYKVAKRGQDVALRCDPISGHVSLFWYQQALGQGPEFLTYFQNEAQLDKSGLPSDRFFAERPEGSVSTLKIQRTQQEDSAVYLCASRKQAGADLYTQYFGPGTRLTVL.

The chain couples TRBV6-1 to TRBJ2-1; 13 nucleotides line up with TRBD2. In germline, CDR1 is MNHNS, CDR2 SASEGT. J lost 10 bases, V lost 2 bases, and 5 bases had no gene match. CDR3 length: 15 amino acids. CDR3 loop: CASSERTSGSWEQFF. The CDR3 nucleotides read TGTGCCAGCAGTGAAAGGACTAGCGGGAGCTGGGAGCAGTTCTTC.

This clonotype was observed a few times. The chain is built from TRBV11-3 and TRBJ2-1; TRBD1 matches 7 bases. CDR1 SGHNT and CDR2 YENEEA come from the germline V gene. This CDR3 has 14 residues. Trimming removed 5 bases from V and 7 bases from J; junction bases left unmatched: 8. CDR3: CASSKGQYLNEQFF. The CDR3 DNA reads TGTGCCAGCAGCAAGGGACAGTACCTAAATGAGCAGTTCTTC.

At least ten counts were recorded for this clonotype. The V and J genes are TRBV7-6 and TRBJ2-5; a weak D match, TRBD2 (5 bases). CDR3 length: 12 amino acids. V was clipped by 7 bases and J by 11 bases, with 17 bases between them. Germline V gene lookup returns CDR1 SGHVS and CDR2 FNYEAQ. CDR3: CASNPARTEQYF. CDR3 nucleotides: TGTGCCAGCAACCCGGCGAGGACTGAGCAGTACTTC.

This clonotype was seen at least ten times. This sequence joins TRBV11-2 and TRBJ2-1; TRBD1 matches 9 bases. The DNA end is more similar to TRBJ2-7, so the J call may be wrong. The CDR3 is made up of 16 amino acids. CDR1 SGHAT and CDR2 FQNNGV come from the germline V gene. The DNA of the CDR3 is TGTGCCAGCAGCCCCGGGACAGGGCTACCACCCTACGAGCAGTACTTC. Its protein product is CASSPGTGLPPYEQYF.

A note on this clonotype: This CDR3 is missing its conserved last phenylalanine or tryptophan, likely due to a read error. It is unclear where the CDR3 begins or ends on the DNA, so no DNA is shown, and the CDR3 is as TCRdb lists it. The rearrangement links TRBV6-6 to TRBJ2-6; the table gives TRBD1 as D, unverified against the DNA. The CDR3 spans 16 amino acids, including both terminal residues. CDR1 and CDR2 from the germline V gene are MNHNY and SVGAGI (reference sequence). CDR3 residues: CASSPSSTYNEQYFGA.

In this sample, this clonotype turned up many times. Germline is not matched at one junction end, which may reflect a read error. CDR3 loop: CASTLGGGQETQYF. The CDR3 DNA is TGTGCCAGCACCTTAGGGGGGGGGCAAGAGACCCAGTACTTC. The chain carries TRBV7-8 and TRBJ2-5, with TRBD2 as a possible D gene (7 bases). The CDR3 loop spans 14 amino acids. Germline lookup yields CDR1 SGHVS and CDR2 FQNEAQ. Full variable domain (outside the CDR3, taken from reference TRBV7-8 and TRBJ2-5): GAGVSQSPRYKVAKRGQDVALRCDPISGHVSLFWYQQALGQGPEFLTYFQNEAQLDKSGLPSDRFFAERPEGSVSTLKIQRTQQEDSAVYLCASTLGGGQETQYFGPGTRLLVL.

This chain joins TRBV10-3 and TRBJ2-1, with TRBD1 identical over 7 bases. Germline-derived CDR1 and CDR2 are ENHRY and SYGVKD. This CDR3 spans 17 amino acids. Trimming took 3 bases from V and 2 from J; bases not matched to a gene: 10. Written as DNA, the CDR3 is TGTGCCATCAGTGATTCAATTGCAGGGGGTACCTACAATGAGCAGTTCTTC. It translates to CAISDSIAGGTYNEQFF.

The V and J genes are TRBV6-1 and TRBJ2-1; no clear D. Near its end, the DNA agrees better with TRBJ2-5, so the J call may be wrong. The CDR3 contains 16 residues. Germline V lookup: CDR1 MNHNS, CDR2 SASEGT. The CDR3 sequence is CASKVEPRSTPETQYF. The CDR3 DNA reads TGTGCCAGCAAAGTGGAACCCCGGAGTACCCCAGAGACCCAGTACTTC.

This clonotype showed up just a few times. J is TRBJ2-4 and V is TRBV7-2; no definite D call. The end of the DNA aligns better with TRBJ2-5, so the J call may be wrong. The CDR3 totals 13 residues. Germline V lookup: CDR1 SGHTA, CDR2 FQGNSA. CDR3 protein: CASSLGAEETQYF. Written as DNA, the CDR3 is TGTGCCAGCAGCTTAGGGGCCGAGGAGACCCAGTACTTC.

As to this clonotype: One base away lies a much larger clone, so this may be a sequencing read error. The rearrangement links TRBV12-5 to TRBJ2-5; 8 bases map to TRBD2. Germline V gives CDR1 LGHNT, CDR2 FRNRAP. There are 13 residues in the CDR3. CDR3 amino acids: CASGSGGPLEQLF. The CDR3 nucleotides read TGTGCTAGTGGTTCGGGGGGGCCCCTCGAGCAGCTCTTC. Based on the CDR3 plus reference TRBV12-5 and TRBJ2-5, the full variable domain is DARVTQTPRHKVTEMGQEVTMRCQPILGHNTVFWYRQTMMQGLELLAYFRNRAPLDDSGMPKDRFSAEMPDATLATLKIQPSEPRDSAVYFCASGSGGPLEQLFGPGTRLLVL.

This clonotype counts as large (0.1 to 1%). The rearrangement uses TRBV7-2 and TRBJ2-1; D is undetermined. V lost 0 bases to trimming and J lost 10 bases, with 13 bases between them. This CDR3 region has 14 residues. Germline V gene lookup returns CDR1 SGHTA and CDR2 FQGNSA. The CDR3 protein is CASSLARASYEQFF. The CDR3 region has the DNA TGTGCCAGCAGCTTAGCGAGAGCGTCCTACGAGCAGTTCTTC.

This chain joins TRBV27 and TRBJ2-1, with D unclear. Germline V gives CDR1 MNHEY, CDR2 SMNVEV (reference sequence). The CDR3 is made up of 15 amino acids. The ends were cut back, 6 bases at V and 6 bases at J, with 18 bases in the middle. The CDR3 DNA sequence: TGTGCCAGCAGCGATACTACCTCCTTAGGCAATGAGCAGTTCTTC. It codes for CASSDTTSLGNEQFF.

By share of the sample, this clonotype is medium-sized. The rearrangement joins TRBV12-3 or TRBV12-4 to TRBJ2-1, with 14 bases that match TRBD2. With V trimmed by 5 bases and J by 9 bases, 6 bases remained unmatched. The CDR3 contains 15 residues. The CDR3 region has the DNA TGTGCCAGCAGTCTAGGGACTAGCGGGAGCGGTGAGCAGTTCTTC. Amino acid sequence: CASSLGTSGSGEQFF.

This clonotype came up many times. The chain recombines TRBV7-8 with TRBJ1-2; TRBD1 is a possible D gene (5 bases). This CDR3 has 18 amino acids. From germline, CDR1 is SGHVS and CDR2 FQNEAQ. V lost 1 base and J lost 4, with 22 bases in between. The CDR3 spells CASSLVGQGSPSSYGYTF. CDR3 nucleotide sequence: TGTGCCAGCAGCTTAGTGGGGCAAGGGAGCCCTTCTAGCTATGGCTACACCTTC.

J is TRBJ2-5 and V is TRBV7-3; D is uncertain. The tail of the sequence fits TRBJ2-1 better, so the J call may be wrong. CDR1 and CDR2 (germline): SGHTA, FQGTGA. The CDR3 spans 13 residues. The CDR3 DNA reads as TGTGCCAGCAGCTTAGGCATCGGTCTGACCCAGTTCTTC. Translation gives CASSLGIGLTQFF.

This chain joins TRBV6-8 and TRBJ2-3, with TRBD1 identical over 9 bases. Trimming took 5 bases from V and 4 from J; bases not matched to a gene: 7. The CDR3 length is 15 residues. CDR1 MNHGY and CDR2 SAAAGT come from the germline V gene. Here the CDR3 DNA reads TGTGCCAGCAGTGCGGGACAGGGAGCGGCAGATACGCAGTATTTT. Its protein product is CASSAGQGAADTQYF.

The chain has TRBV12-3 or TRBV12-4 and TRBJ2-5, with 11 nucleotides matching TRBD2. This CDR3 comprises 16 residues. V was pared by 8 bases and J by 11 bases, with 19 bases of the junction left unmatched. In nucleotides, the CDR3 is TGTGCCAGCGACGTTCCTAGCGGGGGGTCCTCTAAGGAGCAGTACTTC. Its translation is CASDVPSGGSSKEQYF.

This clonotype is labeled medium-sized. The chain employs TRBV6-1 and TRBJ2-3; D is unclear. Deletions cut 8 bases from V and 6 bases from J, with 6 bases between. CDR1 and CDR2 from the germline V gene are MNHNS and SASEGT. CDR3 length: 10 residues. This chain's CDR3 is CASRRDTQYF. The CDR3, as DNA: TGTGCCAGCCGGCGGGATACGCAGTATTTT.

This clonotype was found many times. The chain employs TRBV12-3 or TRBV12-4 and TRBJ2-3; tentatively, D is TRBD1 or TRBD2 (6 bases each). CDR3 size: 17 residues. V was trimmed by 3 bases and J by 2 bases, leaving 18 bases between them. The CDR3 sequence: CASSLGQGGGSTDTQYF. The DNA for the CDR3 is TGTGCCAGCAGTTTGGGGCAAGGAGGGGGTTCCACAGATACGCAGTATTTT.